These 21 T cell receptor beta chains came from one sample sequenced in a study of human T cells and chemical hapten exposure. Time point specified: pre-sensitization, week 0. Treatment specified: therapeutic diphenylcyclopropenone sensitization with weekly scalp DPC. TCRdb recomputed calls from the RACE reads with MiXCR, one row per CDR3 protein. The sample holds about 120,000 distinct CDR3 sequences, roughly 12% seen once. The sequencing used whole blood, collected in connection with sensitization to the hapten diphenylcyclopropenone (DPC). All receptors come from a woman younger than 35 with alopecia areata. Some clones in this sample may be carry-over from other donors' samples.

This clonotype was seen a handful of times. This sequence joins TRBV7-2 and TRBJ1-3; no definite D call. The CDR3 has 15 residues. Germline loops: CDR1 SGHTA, CDR2 FQGNSA. With 5 bases removed from V and 4 bases from J, the gap between germline ends came to 15 bases. CDR3 loop: CASSQYSNPGNTIYF. As DNA, the CDR3 is TGTGCCAGCAGCCAATACAGTAATCCCGGAAACACCATATATTTT.

The chain employs TRBV27 and TRBJ2-2; maybe TRBD2 (6 bases). The length of the CDR3 is 17 residues. V lost 4 bases, J lost 4 bases, and 19 bases lay in between. Germline-derived CDR1 and CDR2 are MNHEY and SMNVEV (reference sequence). CDR3 in amino acids: CASSSRFGGLSTGELFF. For the CDR3, the DNA is TGTGCCAGCAGTTCCCGTTTTGGAGGGCTCAGCACCGGGGAGCTGTTTTTT.

The V call is TRBV7-9, the J call TRBJ2-1; weak D call: TRBD2 (5 bases). Trimming took 5 bases from V and 0 from J, leaving 11 bases between them. The CDR3 runs to 15 residues. Germline-derived CDR1 and CDR2 are SEHNR and FQNEAQ (reference sequence). Here the CDR3 DNA reads TGTGCCAGCAGCCGCCGAGGGCTCTCCTACAATGAGCAGTTCTTC. Translating it yields CASSRRGLSYNEQFF.

This clonotype came up a few times. V and J are TRBV6-6 and TRBJ2-5; possible D gene TRBD1, 6 bases. Trimming pared 2 bases from V and 5 bases from J, leaving 9 bases between. The germline V gene has CDR1 MNHNY and CDR2 SVGAGI (reference sequence). This CDR3 region has 13 residues. The CDR3 region has the DNA TGTGCCAGCAGTTACCGACAGGAGGAGACCCAGTACTTC. Encoded protein: CASSYRQEETQYF.

Many counts were recorded for this clonotype. The genes are TRBV7-2 and TRBJ2-1; a possible D gene is TRBD1 (5 bases). The germline V gene has CDR1 SGHTA and CDR2 FQGNSA. The V and J ends lost 1 base and 2 bases respectively, with 12 bases between them. CDR3 length equals 16 residues. Here the CDR3 DNA reads TGTGCCAGCAGCTTAGAATGGACATCGGCCTACAATGAGCAGTTCTTC. Amino acid sequence: CASSLEWTSAYNEQFF.

There are a few counts of this clonotype. This chain connects TRBV19 to TRBJ1-5, with a tentative D call TRBD1 (5 bases). This CDR3 is built from 15 residues. The germline V and J ends were trimmed by 8 bases and 7 bases, with 21 bases remaining between them. Germline CDR1 LNHDA, CDR2 SQIVND (reference sequence). The CDR3 bases are TGTGCCAGTCAACCCGGGGGTACTTCGAGGCAGCCCCAGCATTTT. Translation gives CASQPGGTSRQPQHF.

This clonotype was seen more than once but under ten times. This rearrangement joins TRBV19 to TRBJ2-6, with D tentatively TRBD2 (5 bases). CDR1 and CDR2 from the germline V gene are LNHDA and SQIVND (reference sequence). The CDR3 consists of 17 residues. The V gene lost 3 bases and the J gene lost 0 bases, with 12 bases spanning the gap. This chain's CDR3 is CASSIREQFSGANVLTF. CDR3 nucleotides: TGTGCCAGTAGTATCCGGGAACAATTCTCTGGGGCCAACGTCCTGACTTTC.

In this sample, this clonotype turned up many times. The V and J genes are TRBV7-9 and TRBJ2-2; 9 bases agree with TRBD1. The CDR3 is 14 amino acids. Germline trimming cut 5 bases from V and 7 bases from J; bases unmatched to any gene: 5. Germline lookup yields CDR1 SEHNR and CDR2 FQNEAQ (reference sequence). The CDR3 DNA reads as TGTGCCAGCAGCCGGACAGGGGAAGTCGGGGAGCTGTTTTTT. Its translation: CASSRTGEVGELFF.

The rearrangement links TRBV6-4 to TRBJ2-3; 9 bases align to TRBD1. J lost 1 base, V lost 3 bases, and 8 bases had no gene match. Germline-derived CDR1 and CDR2 are MRHNA and SNTAGT. The CDR3 loop spans 17 amino acids. CDR3 nucleotide sequence: TGTGCCAGCAGTGAGGGGACAGGGCCTTTGGGCACAGATACGCAGTATTTT. It yields the protein CASSEGTGPLGTDTQYF.

A few counts support this clonotype. This sequence joins TRBV7-2 and TRBJ2-7, with 7 bases that match TRBD2. Trimming cost V 11 bases and J 4 bases; bases outside gene matches: 8. CDR3 size: 12 residues. Germline loops: CDR1 SGHTA, CDR2 FQGNSA. The CDR3 sequence: CAEPGLRYEQYF. The DNA of the CDR3 is TGTGCCGAACCGGGACTACGGTACGAGCAGTACTTC.

CDR3 protein: CASSAPRRAEKNSNQPQHF. The CDR3 nucleotides are TGTGCCAGCAGTGCCCCGCGAAGGGCGGAAAAAAATAGCAATCAGCCCCAGCATTTT. The V and J genes are TRBV6-4 and TRBJ1-5; D unclear. There are 19 residues in the CDR3. V was pared by 4 bases and J by 0 bases, with 22 bases between. CDR1 is MRHNA and CDR2 is SNTAGT in the germline V gene.

This clonotype came up a few times. The gene calls are TRBV18 and TRBJ2-7; the D gene is possibly TRBD2 (7 bases). The germline gives CDR1 KGHSH, CDR2 LQKENI. V lost 3 bases to trimming and J lost 3 bases, with 15 bases between them. The CDR3 has 15 amino acids. This CDR3 is CASSPGASGNYEQYF. The CDR3 DNA reads TGTGCCAGCTCACCGGGGGCTAGCGGAAACTACGAGCAGTACTTC.

This clonotype was counted between two and nine times. V and J are TRBV6-2 or TRBV6-3 and TRBJ1-5; no clear D. Trimming cost V 5 bases and J 6 bases, with 17 bases left between them. The CDR3 sequence is 15 residues long. Germline assignment: CDR1 MNHEY and CDR2 SVGEGT. The CDR3 region is CASSPVGRTGQPQHF. CDR3 in DNA: TGTGCCAGCAGTCCCGTCGGACGTACGGGTCAGCCCCAGCATTTT.

In its sample, this clonotype was seen many times. V is TRBV15 and J is TRBJ2-3, with a possible D match to TRBD1 (6 bases). The CDR3 spans 13 residues. The V end was cut by 6 bases, the J end by 1 base, with 8 bases between. CDR1 is LNHNV and CDR2 is YYDKDF in the germline V gene (reference sequence). The CDR3 protein is CATRGHGTDTQYF. Here the CDR3 DNA reads TGTGCCACCAGGGGACATGGCACAGATACGCAGTATTTT.

The chain carries TRBV11-2 and TRBJ2-1; 7 bases line up with TRBD1. The CDR3 extends over 15 amino acids. V lost 0 bases, J lost 6 bases, and 5 bases stayed unmatched. Germline CDR1 SGHAT, CDR2 FQNNGV. The CDR3 coding sequence is TGTGCCAGCAGCTTAGATCCAGGGGGACGCAATGAGCAGTTCTTC. Its translation: CASSLDPGGRNEQFF.

The chain employs TRBV6-2 or TRBV6-3 and TRBJ1-1; D might be TRBD1 (5 bases). The germline CDR1 and CDR2 sequences are MNHEY and SVGEGT. The ends were cut back, 6 bases at V and 3 bases at J, with 11 bases in the middle. This CDR3 is 13 amino acids long. For the CDR3, the DNA is TGTGCCAGCAGCCAGAGGGGAGACACTGAAGCTTTCTTT. Translated, it gives CASSQRGDTEAFF.

Notes on this clonotype: This may stem from a read error, because a much larger clone lies one nucleotide away. The rearrangement joins TRBV9 to TRBJ1-4; 8 nucleotides align to TRBD1. Germline assignment: CDR1 SGDLS and CDR2 YYNGEE. This CDR3 has 17 residues. The CDR3 loop is CASSERDRIATNQKLFF. The CDR3, as DNA: TGTGCCAGCAGCGAAAGGGACAGGATAGCGACTAATCAAAAACTGTTTTTT.

This clonotype has only a few counts. CDR3 loop: CASSLFSGGVTDTQYF. CDR3 coding DNA: TGTGCCAGCAGCTTATTTAGCGGGGGTGTCACAGATACGCAGTATTTT. V and J are TRBV11-2 and TRBJ2-3; 9 nucleotides line up with TRBD2. The CDR3 runs to 16 residues. Germline trimming cut 2 bases from V and 2 bases from J; bases unmatched to any gene: 5. Germline CDR1 and CDR2: SGHAT and FQNNGV.

This clonotype was seen only a few times. This chain joins TRBV6-1 and TRBJ2-1, with 7 bases aligning to TRBD1. This CDR3 has 14 residues. Trimming removed 6 bases from V and 8 bases from J; junction bases left unmatched: 10. The germline CDR1 and CDR2 sequences are MNHNS and SASEGT. CDR3 sequence (DNA): TGTGCCAGCAGCTCGGGACAGACTTCCCATGAGCAGTTCTTC. It specifies CASSSGQTSHEQFF.

This clonotype was found many times. V and J are TRBV2 and TRBJ2-2; TRBD1 is a possible D gene (6 bases). Germline values: CDR1 SNHLY, CDR2 FYNNEI. The CDR3 extends over 14 amino acids. V lost 5 bases, J lost 5 bases, and 12 bases lay in between. CDR3 coding DNA: TGTGCCAGCAGTAGGGAACAGGGAACCGGGGAGCTGTTTTTT. Amino acids: CASSREQGTGELFF.

The chain links TRBV20-1 to TRBJ2-5; 7 nucleotides agree with TRBD1. This CDR3 has 12 amino acids. V shed 6 bases, J shed 2 bases, and the junction held 3 bases outside the gene matches. Germline V gives CDR1 DFQATT, CDR2 SNEGSKA (reference sequence). The CDR3 is CSARQGQETQYF. Here the CDR3 DNA reads TGCAGTGCGCGACAGGGTCAAGAGACCCAGTACTTC.